Listed below are T cell receptor beta chains from one sample, sequenced in a study of cytomegalovirus exposure and HLA in healthy donors. The method was immunoSEQ multiplex PCR; TCRdb's version includes in-frame clones alone and lacks a portion of them. The data contain roughly 120,000 clones, about 77% of them seen just once; the ten biggest clones take up about 5%. Sequenced material: PBMCs. The source of these receptors is a woman in her twenties or thirties in good health and CMV-seropositive. CDR3s include the opening cysteine and the closing phenylalanine or tryptophan. The D gene is left open where the match is weak. Rows may omit the clone size; those that give it use once, few, many or a size class.

>once|TRBJ2-7|TRBD1|TRBV19|18
CASSTSPLRDRGPYEQYF
TGTGCCAGTAGTACCTCACCACTCCGGGACAGGGGGCCTTACGAGCAGTACTTC
>-|TRBJ1-1|-|TRBV5-1|14
CASSGDGLNTEAFF
TGCGCCAGCAGCGGAGACGGTTTGAACACTGAAGCTTTCTTT
>-|TRBJ2-7|TRBD2|TRBV5-6|17
CASSGPGTSGSSYEQYF
TGTGCCAGCAGCGGCCCCGGGACTAGCGGCAGCTCCTACGAGCAGTACTTC
>once|TRBJ1-2|-|TRBV11-2|15
CASSLAVQGHYGYTF
TGTGCCAGCAGCTTAGCAGTACAGGGCCACTATGGCTACACCTTC
>-|TRBJ2-1|TRBD2|TRBV2|13
CASNRELASEQFF
TGTGCCAGCAATCGAGAACTAGCGAGTGAGCAGTTCTTC
>-|TRBJ1-2|-|TRBV29-1|13
CSVTDADKYGYTF
TGCAGCGTGACAGACGCGGATAAATATGGCTACACCTTC
>-|TRBJ1-1|TRBD1|TRBV10-3|18
CAISGGQGFFKGDTEAFF
TGTGCCATCAGTGGGGGACAGGGATTTTTTAAGGGGGACACTGAAGCTTTCTTT
>-|TRBJ1-1|-|TRBV2|12
CASSPGHTEAFF
TGTGCCAGCAGCCCAGGGCACACTGAAGCTTTCTTT
>few|TRBJ1-1|-|TRBV7-2|15
CASSLGGRLNTEAFF
TGTGCCAGCAGCTTAGGCGGCAGACTGAACACTGAAGCTTTCTTT
>-|TRBJ2-7|TRBD1|TRBV19|16
CASSVYAGQGINEQYF
TGTGCCAGTAGTGTCTACGCGGGACAGGGGATCAACGAGCAGTACTTC
>-|TRBJ1-4|TRBD1|TRBV10-1|13
CASTGQAGEKLFF
TGCGCCAGCACCGGACAGGCGGGGGAAAAACTGTTTTTT
>-|TRBJ1-4|-|TRBV9|16
CASSVANVGGTEKLFF
TGTGCCAGCAGCGTAGCGAATGTGGGAGGTACGGAAAAACTGTTTTTT
>-|TRBJ2-5|-|TRBV4-2|15
CASSQDWAGWETQYF
TGTGCCAGCAGCCAAGATTGGGCGGGGTGGGAGACCCAGTACTTC
>-|TRBJ2-5|-|TRBV5-1|14
CASSSPGESETQYF
TGCGCCAGCAGCTCCCCGGGGGAGTCGGAGACCCAGTACTTC
>few|TRBJ2-5|-|TRBV5-6|14
CASTYWGDQETQYF
TGTGCCAGCACTTATTGGGGGGACCAAGAGACCCAGTACTTC
>-|TRBJ1-2|TRBD1|TRBV19|15
CASSTGTGGNYGYTF
TGTGCCAGTAGTACGGGGACAGGGGGTAACTATGGCTACACCTTC
>-|TRBJ2-3|TRBD1|TRBV5-1|15
CASSLGDRDTDTQYF
TGCGCCAGCAGCTTGGGGGACAGGGACACAGATACGCAGTATTTT
>-|TRBJ2-6|TRBD2|TRBV30|13
CARTSPGANVLTF
TGTGCCCGGACTAGCCCTGGGGCCAACGTCCTGACTTTC
>-|TRBJ2-7|TRBD2|TRBV4-1|15
CASSQWTTGGCEQYF
TGCGCCAGCAGCCAATGGACGACGGGGGGGTGTGAGCAGTACTTC
>-|TRBJ2-7|-|TRBV6-5|14
CASSYSAGLGEQYF
TGTGCCAGCAGTTACTCAGCCGGCCTCGGGGAGCAGTACTTC
>-|TRBJ1-1|-|TRBV6-1|15
CASSEAGGLGTEAFF
TGTGCCAGCAGTGAAGCGGGGGGGCTCGGCACTGAAGCTTTCTTT
>-|TRBJ1-1|-|TRBV19|12
CASLGARPGAFF
TGTGCCAGTCTTGGGGCACGGCCAGGGGCTTTCTTT
>-|TRBJ1-5|-|TRBV5-1|13
CASSLSGDQPQHF
TGCGCCAGCAGCTTATCAGGGGATCAGCCCCAGCATTTT
>-|TRBJ1-5|-|TRBV6-1|14
CASSLQGGEQPQHF
TGTGCCAGCAGTTTACAGGGAGGGGAACAGCCCCAGCATTTT
>-|TRBJ1-4|-|TRBV4-1|14
CASRGVATNEKLFF
TGCGCCAGCAGGGGAGTTGCAACTAATGAAAAACTGTTTTTT
>-|TRBJ2-7|TRBD2|TRBV19|19
CASSPRTSGTGTTSYEQYF
TGTGCCAGTAGTCCCCGGACTAGCGGGACTGGAACGACCTCCTACGAGCAGTACTTC
>-|TRBJ2-4|-|TRBV5-1|11
CASSSADIQYF
TGCGCCAGCAGCTCGGCGGACATTCAGTACTTC
>-|TRBJ2-2|-|TRBV20-1|11
CSAHRAGELFF
TGCAGTGCCCACAGAGCCGGGGAGCTGTTTTTT
>-|TRBJ2-7|TRBD2|TRBV5-1|14
CASKAGTSGGEQYF
TGCGCCAGCAAGGCCGGGACTAGCGGGGGGGAGCAGTACTTC
>few|TRBJ1-2|-|TRBV19|14
CASSFQTGNYGYTF
TGTGCCAGTAGCTTCCAGACGGGAAACTATGGCTACACCTTC
>-|TRBJ1-1|-|TRBV6-1|13
CASSSETGAEAFF
TGTGCCAGCAGTTCAGAAACAGGCGCTGAAGCTTTCTTT
>-|TRBJ2-7|TRBD1|TRBV5-1|14
CASSHTGQEYEQYF
TGCGCCAGCAGCCATACCGGACAGGAATACGAGCAGTACTTC
>-|TRBJ2-7|-|TRBV6-1|12
CASGLTAYEQYF
TGTGCCAGCGGCCTAACAGCCTACGAGCAGTACTTC
>-|TRBJ2-4|-|TRBV29-1|10
CSVLEGGQYF
TGCAGCGTCCTCGAGGGAGGTCAGTACTTC
>-|TRBJ2-7|-|TRBV11-2|16
CASSVGAPAVSYEQYF
TGTGCCAGCAGCGTAGGGGCCCCAGCGGTGTCCTACGAGCAGTACTTC
>-|TRBJ2-7|TRBD2|TRBV19|13
CASERSGNHEQYF
TGTGCCAGTGAACGTAGCGGGAACCACGAGCAGTACTTC
>-|TRBJ2-1|-|TRBV19|14
CASSMWAAYNEQFF
TGTGCCAGTAGTATGTGGGCAGCATACAATGAGCAGTTCTTC
>-|TRBJ1-3|-|TRBV28|15
CASSPGQVSGNTIYF
TGTGCCAGCAGTCCCGGACAAGTCTCTGGAAACACCATATATTTT
>once|TRBJ2-7|-|TRBV6-1|13
CASSVLAFSEQYF
TGTGCCAGCAGTGTTTTAGCGTTTTCCGAGCAGTACTTC
>once|TRBJ2-7|TRBD1|TRBV6-1|15
CASSGGEQGTYEQYF
TGTGCCAGCAGTGGAGGGGAACAGGGGACCTACGAGCAGTACTTC
>-|TRBJ2-3|-|TRBV13|16
CASSAGTPPGKDTQYF
TGTGCCAGCAGCGCCGGGACTCCCCCAGGAAAAGATACGCAGTATTTT
>-|TRBJ2-3|-|TRBV1|16
CTSSRRHGREIDTQYF
TGCACCAGCAGCCGGCGTCACGGGAGGGAGATCGATACGCAGTATTTT
>once|TRBJ2-1|TRBD1|TRBV15|17
CATSRGGWQGARGEQFF
TGTGCCACCAGCAGAGGAGGGTGGCAGGGGGCAAGGGGGGAGCAGTTCTTC
>-|TRBJ2-1|TRBD1|TRBV7-9|15
CASSWTGGPYNEQFF
TGTGCCAGCAGCTGGACAGGGGGACCCTACAATGAGCAGTTCTTC
>-|TRBJ2-2|-|TRBV5-5|16
CASRPQQVPNDGELFF
TGTGCCAGCAGGCCGCAACAGGTCCCAAATGACGGGGAGCTGTTTTTT
>-|TRBJ1-4|-|TRBV6-1|14
CASSEGGNNEKLFF
TGTGCCAGCAGTGAAGGAGGCAATAATGAAAAACTGTTTTTT
>-|TRBJ2-2|-|TRBV30|14
CAWSVQGSTGELFF
TGTGCCTGGAGTGTACAGGGATCGACCGGGGAGCTGTTTTTT
>-|TRBJ2-7|TRBD1|TRBV7-9|15
CASSFTGQGYYEQYF
TGTGCCAGCAGCTTCACGGGACAGGGATACTACGAGCAGTACTTC
>-|TRBJ2-3|-|TRBV12-5|15
CASAAIGSNTDTQYF
TGTGCTAGTGCCGCTATCGGGAGTAACACAGATACGCAGTATTTT
>-|TRBJ1-2|TRBD1|TRBV11-3|17
CASSSSGTGETKYGYTF
TGTGCCAGCAGCTCCTCCGGGACAGGGGAGACGAAGTATGGCTACACCTTC